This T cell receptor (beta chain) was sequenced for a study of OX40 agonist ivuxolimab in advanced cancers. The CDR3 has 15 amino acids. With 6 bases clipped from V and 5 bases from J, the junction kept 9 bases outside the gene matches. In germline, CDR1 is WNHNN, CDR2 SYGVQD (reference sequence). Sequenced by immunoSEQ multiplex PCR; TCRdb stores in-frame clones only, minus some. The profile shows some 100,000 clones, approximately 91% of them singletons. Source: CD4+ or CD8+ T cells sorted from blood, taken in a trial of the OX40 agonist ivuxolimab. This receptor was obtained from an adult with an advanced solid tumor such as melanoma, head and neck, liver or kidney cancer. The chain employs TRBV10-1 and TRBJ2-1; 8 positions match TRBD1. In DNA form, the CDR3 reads TGCGCCAGCAGCGACAGGGGAGCCCGTAACAATGAGCAGTTCTTC. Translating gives CASSDRGARNNEQFF.